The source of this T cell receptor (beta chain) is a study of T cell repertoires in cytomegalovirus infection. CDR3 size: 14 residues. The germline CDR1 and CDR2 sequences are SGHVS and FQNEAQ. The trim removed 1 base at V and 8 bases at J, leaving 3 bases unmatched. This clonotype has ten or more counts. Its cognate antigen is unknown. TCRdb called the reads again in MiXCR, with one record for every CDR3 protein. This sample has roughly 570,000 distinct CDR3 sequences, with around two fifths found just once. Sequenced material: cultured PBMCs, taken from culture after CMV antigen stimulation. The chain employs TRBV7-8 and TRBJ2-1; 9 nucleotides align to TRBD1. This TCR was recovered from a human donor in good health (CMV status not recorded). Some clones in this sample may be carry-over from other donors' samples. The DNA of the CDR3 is TGTGCCAGCAGCTTAGAGGACAGGGGAGATGAGCAGTTCTTC. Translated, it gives CASSLEDRGDEQFF.